The source of this TCR beta chain is a study of CD8 T cells in ankylosing spondylitis. This clonotype was observed many times. Antigen specificity is unknown. The V gene's germline CDR1 is DFQATT and CDR2 SNEGSKA (reference sequence). The V end lost 4 bases, the J end lost 7 bases, and 13 bases lay between the germline ends. The CDR3 loop spans 12 amino acids. From the 5' RACE reads, TCRdb called clonotypes with MiXCR, one entry per CDR3 protein. The data hold approximately 240,000 distinct CDR3 sequences, with about 10% observed a single time. Study outcomes and limitations: Certain motif variants had earlier been reported in reactive arthritis synovial fluid and blood. Disease-linked clones proved CD8+ and comparatively uncommon in peripheral blood.

The source material was blood, either unsorted or a sorted T cell fraction (not recorded which). The TCR comes from a male donor with ankylosing spondylitis or in good health (not recorded which). This rearrangement joins TRBV20-1 to TRBJ1-1; D gene uncertain. DNA for the CDR3: TGCAGTGCTACCTACCCCATCAGTGAAGCTTTCTTT. It encodes CSATYPISEAFF.